A selection of T cell receptor beta chains follows, all from one sample in a study of cytotoxic CD8 clonotypes in ibrutinib-treated CLL. Only in-frame clones appear in the TCRdb table, and some are missing; sequencing was by immunoSEQ multiplex PCR. The sample holds about 130,000 clones, around 84% seen once. The source was PBMCs, collected after 24 months of ibrutinib treatment. The source is a human donor with chronic lymphocytic leukemia. CDR3s include the opening cysteine and the closing phenylalanine or tryptophan. A D gene is named only where the DNA matches it firmly. Not all rows give a size; the values are once, few, many and, for expanded clones, a class.

D gene | J gene | V gene | clone size | CDR3 protein | CDR3 DNA
- | TRBJ1-6 | TRBV6-5 | - | CASSYSPRGSNSPLHF | TGTGCCAGCAGTTATAGCCCCAGGGGATCTAATTCACCCCTCCACTTT
- | TRBJ2-3 | TRBV7-2 | - | CASSLDPRNTDTQYF | TGTGCCAGCAGCTTAGATCCACGGAACACAGATACGCAGTATTTT
- | TRBJ2-1 | TRBV7-2 | once | CASSLVGGEGRDNEQFF | TGTGCCAGCAGCTTAGTGGGGGGCGAGGGGCGAGACAATGAGCAGTTCTTC
- | TRBJ1-2 | TRBV6-6 | - | CASTPAASYGYTF | TGTGCCAGCACCCCCGCAGCTTCGTATGGCTACACCTTC
- | TRBJ2-7 | TRBV14 | - | CASSPLRQSEQYF | TGTGCCAGCAGCCCCTTGCGCCAATCCGAGCAGTACTTC
TRBD2 | TRBJ2-5 | TRBV6-1 | - | CASRVLAEETQYF | TGTGCCAGCAGGGTCCTAGCGGAAGAGACCCAGTACTTC
- | TRBJ1-2 | TRBV18 | few | CASSPTDDYGYTF | TGTGCCAGCTCACCTACGGATGACTATGGCTACACCTTC
- | TRBJ1-6 | TRBV7-2 | few | CASSSGSIYNSPLHF | TGTGCCAGCAGCTCGGGGTCAATTTATAATTCACCCCTCCACTTT
- | TRBJ1-1 | TRBV5-1 | - | CASSSNMNTEAFF | TGCGCCAGCAGCTCCAACATGAACACTGAAGCTTTCTTT
- | TRBJ2-7 | TRBV7-2 | - | CASRPAISYEQYF | TGTGCCAGCAGGCCAGCCATCTCCTACGAGCAGTACTTC
TRBD1 | TRBJ2-7 | TRBV18 | - | CASSPTGSFYEQYF | TGTGCCAGCTCACCGACAGGGTCTTTCTACGAGCAGTACTTC
TRBD1 | TRBJ1-2 | TRBV19 | once | CASMGQGALYGYTF | TGTGCCAGTATGGGACAGGGAGCCCTCTATGGCTACACCTTC
TRBD1 | TRBJ2-7 | TRBV10-3 | - | CAISGAGQVMYEQYF | TGTGCCATCAGTGGGGCGGGACAGGTCATGTACGAGCAGTACTTC
- | TRBJ1-1 | TRBV10-3 | - | CAISEGQNTEAFF | TGTGCCATCAGTGAAGGCCAGAACACTGAAGCTTTCTTT
- | TRBJ1-5 | TRBV5-5 | few | CASSYSGTGNQPQHF | TGTGCCAGCAGTTATTCCGGGACGGGGAATCAGCCCCAGCATTTT
- | TRBJ2-1 | TRBV20-1 | - | CSGDRNEQFF | TGCAGTGGGGATCGCAATGAGCAGTTCTTC
- | TRBJ2-2 | TRBV5-4 | - | CASSLVGNTGELFF | TGTGCCAGCAGCTTGGTTGGGAACACCGGGGAGCTGTTTTTT
- | TRBJ2-5 | TRBV6-5 | - | CASLKTGRQETQYF | TGTGCCAGCTTAAAAACAGGACGACAAGAGACCCAGTACTTC
- | TRBJ2-7 | TRBV5-4 | - | CASSLGYEQYF | TGTGCCAGCAGCTTAGGCTACGAGCAGTACTTC
TRBD1 | TRBJ1-2 | TRBV19 | - | CASTETGGGYGYTF | TGTGCCAGTACCGAGACAGGGGGAGGGTATGGCTACACCTTC
- | TRBJ1-6 | TRBV6-5 | - | CASSDLGSPLHF | TGTGCCAGCAGTGATCTAGGCTCACCCCTCCACTTT
TRBD1 | TRBJ1-5 | TRBV27 | - | CASSPGGQDFYQPQHF | TGTGCCAGCAGCCCGGGAGGACAGGATTTTTATCAGCCCCAGCATTTT
- | TRBJ2-2 | TRBV6-6 | - | CASLEFPAGTGELFF | TGTGCCAGCCTAGAGTTTCCTGCCGGCACCGGGGAGCTGTTTTTT
- | TRBJ1-5 | TRBV29-1 | - | CSVGAGVDQPQHF | TGCAGCGTTGGGGCAGGGGTGGATCAGCCCCAGCATTTT
- | TRBJ1-2 | TRBV6-1 | - | CASSEELLSGYTF | TGTGCCAGCAGTGAAGAATTATTGAGCGGCTACACCTTC
- | TRBJ1-2 | TRBV5-1 | once | CASSWGEIYGYTF | TGCGCCAGCAGCTGGGGGGAGATATATGGCTACACCTTC
TRBD1 | TRBJ2-7 | TRBV10-2 | - | CASRPGQRYEQYF | TGCGCCAGCAGGCCGGGACAGCGTTACGAGCAGTACTTC
- | TRBJ2-6 | TRBV19 | - | CASSIFGTGANVLTF | TGTGCCAGTAGTATATTTGGGACAGGGGCCAACGTCCTGACTTTC
- | TRBJ2-7 | TRBV6-5 | - | CASRGPGHSYEQYF | TGTGCCAGCAGGGGACCGGGACACTCCTACGAGCAGTACTTC
TRBD1 | TRBJ1-2 | TRBV5-4 | - | CASSLGQGVYGYTF | TGTGCCAGCAGCTTGGGACAGGGCGTCTATGGCTACACCTTC
- | TRBJ2-5 | TRBV7-9 | - | CASSFNRGQETQYF | TGTGCCAGCAGCTTTAATCGGGGACAAGAGACCCAGTACTTC
TRBD1 | TRBJ2-3 | TRBV19 | few | CASSPGTGLNTDTQYF | TGTGCCAGTAGTCCGGGGACAGGGCTCAACACAGATACGCAGTATTTT
- | TRBJ1-3 | TRBV11-1 | - | CASSPKTGTSGNTIYF | TGTGCCAGCAGCCCCAAGACCGGGACATCTGGAAACACCATATATTTT